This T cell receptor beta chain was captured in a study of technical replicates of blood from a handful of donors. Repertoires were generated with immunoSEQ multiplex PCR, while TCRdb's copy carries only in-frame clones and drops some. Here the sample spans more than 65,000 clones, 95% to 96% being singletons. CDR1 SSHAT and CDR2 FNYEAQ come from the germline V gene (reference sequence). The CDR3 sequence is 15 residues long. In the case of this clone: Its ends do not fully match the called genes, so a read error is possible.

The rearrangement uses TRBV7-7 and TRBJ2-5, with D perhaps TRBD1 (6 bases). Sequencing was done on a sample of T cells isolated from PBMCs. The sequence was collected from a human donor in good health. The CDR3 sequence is CASSLAPGQWETQYF. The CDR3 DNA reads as TGTGCTAGCAGCTTAGCTCCGGGACAATGGGAGACCCAGTACTTC.